This T cell receptor (beta chain) was obtained from a study of blood T cells in healthy people across ages. Primers used in a second PCR of roughly 7 to 12 cycles were a sample-barcoded 5' primer and a J-beta primer mix. TCRdb reprocessed the 5' RACE reads with MiXCR, giving one entry per CDR3 protein. The sample yields about 1.4 million distinct CDR3 sequences, around 59% seen once. The sequenced sample consisted of blood. The origin of this receptor is a young man in good health.

The CDR3 sequence is CASSLNTGGDGYTF. In DNA, the CDR3 is TGTGCCAGCAGCTTAAACACAGGGGGCGATGGCTACACCTTC. This chain joins TRBV11-2 and TRBJ1-2; TRBD1 matches 9 bases. Germline V gene lookup returns CDR1 SGHAT and CDR2 FQNNGV. The CDR3 runs to 14 residues. V shed 2 bases, J shed 6 bases, and the junction held 4 bases outside the gene matches. The full variable domain, rest sourced from reference TRBV11-2 and TRBJ1-2, is EAGVAQSPRYKIIEKRQSVAFWCNPISGHATLYWYQQILGQGPKLLIQFQNNGVVDDSQLPKDRFSAERLKGVDSTLKIQPAKLEDSAVYLCASSLNTGGDGYTFGSGTRLTVV.